This T cell receptor beta chain is from a study of blood T cell repertoires in COVID-19. Study as a whole: Specimens from acute and convalescent COVID-19 originated in the United States, Italy and Spain. From T cells, B-cell-depleted T cells, or PBMCs came the material, which was cDNA or gDNA.

This CDR3 region has 16 residues. V dropped 2 bases and J dropped 0 bases, with 13 bases sitting between them. CDR1 and CDR2 (germline): ENHRY, SYGVKD. This clone came up a few times. In the original workflow: For nucleated cells, counts were estimated from reference gene primer amplification. Profiled with immunoSEQ multiplex PCR; TCRdb holds only in-frame clones, not every one. The V and J calls and clone size come from that table; D and trimming were worked out from the DNA. The sample contains about 180,000 clones, around 80% of which appear only once. This TCR came from a man aged 65 to 85 with active or convalescent COVID-19. The chain couples TRBV10-3 to TRBJ1-2; D may be TRBD1 (5 bases). The sequenced sample consisted of peripheral blood. DNA for the CDR3: TGTGCCATCAGTGAGGGAGGGGCGCTAGCTAACTATGGCTACACCTTC. It specifies CAISEGGALANYGYTF.